This entry describes one T cell receptor (beta chain). The data were obtained in a study of blood T cell repertoires in COVID-19. Study-level information: COVID-19 samples collected from the United States, Italy and Spain covered acute and convalescent phases. The analysed material was cDNA or gDNA that came from T cells, B-cell-depleted T cells, or PBMCs.

The CDR3 has 13 residues. The germline V gene has CDR1 MNHEY and CDR2 SMNVEV (reference sequence). The V gene lost 7 bases and the J gene lost 3 bases, with 10 bases spanning the gap. In the original analysis: Reference gene primer amplification gave nucleated cell count estimates. Repertoires were generated with immunoSEQ multiplex PCR, while TCRdb's copy carries only in-frame clones and drops some. The DNA gave D and trimming, while V, J and clone size come from that table. Here the sample spans approximately 90,000 clones, over 75% being singletons. The V gene is TRBV27, the J gene TRBJ1-5; D unresolved. The TCR was taken from a human donor with acute or convalescent COVID-19. The donor label of this sample is uncertain. Source material: peripheral blood. The CDR3 nucleotides read TGTGCCAGCACTCCCACAGCCAATCAGCCCCAGCATTTT. This encodes CASTPTANQPQHF.